This T cell receptor (beta chain) originates from a study of cytomegalovirus exposure and HLA in healthy donors. Regarding this clone: Antigen unknown.

Germline values: CDR1 SGHRS, CDR2 YFSETQ. The CDR3 spans 14 residues. V lost 0 bases and J 6 bases, leaving 13 bases between the germline ends. Study observations and caveats: The classifier reportedly diagnosed cytomegalovirus status with high sensitivity and specificity.

Using immunoSEQ multiplex PCR, the repertoire was profiled, and TCRdb retains in-frame clones only, with some absent. The table has some 260,000 clones, about 90% seen once. The TCR comes from a woman in her twenties or thirties in good health and CMV-seronegative. Material: PBMCs. V gene TRBV5-1 combines with J gene TRBJ2-7; D assignment may be TRBD1 or TRBD2 (5 bases each). Written as DNA, the CDR3 is TGCGCCAGCAGCTTGGGAGGGGTCGAAGGCGAGCAGTACTTC. It codes for CASSLGGVEGEQYF.